The present entry profiles one T cell receptor beta chain with its context. What it binds is unknown. The source of the sample is a study of radiotherapy plus CTLA-4 blockade in lung cancer. Regarding the study as a whole: It was early blood T cell clone dynamics, with interferon-beta, that reportedly best predicted response.

Repertoires were generated with immunoSEQ multiplex PCR, while TCRdb's copy carries only in-frame clones and drops some. This sample has 55,000 to 65,000 clones, with around 77% found just once. Sequenced material: peripheral blood, taken from a patient treated with radiotherapy plus ipilimumab. The source is a human donor with non-small cell lung cancer who had a complete response to radiotherapy plus ipilimumab.

The CDR3 bases are TGTGCCAGCAGCCGGGACAGGCCGAACACCGGGGAGCTGTTTTTT. It is translated as CASSRDRPNTGELFF. V and J are TRBV2 and TRBJ2-2; TRBD1 aligns across 8 bases. V shed 6 bases and J 0 bases; nucleotides not matched to a gene: 3. The CDR3 loop spans 15 amino acids. The V gene's germline CDR1 is SNHLY and CDR2 FYNNEI.